The rows below give T cell receptor beta chains drawn from one sample of a study of CD8+ T cells in alopecia areata. Assay used: immunoSEQ multiplex PCR; TCRdb lists only in-frame clones, some missing. Of 45,000 to 60,000 clones listed, around 96% are singletons. Sequences were derived from CD8+ T cells sorted from blood, sampled at week 0. Source of these receptors: a human donor with alopecia areata. Both conserved end residues are part of each CDR3. Each record gives: J gene, D gene, V gene, clone size, CDR3 DNA, CDR3 protein. The D gene is left open where the match is weak. Clone size is shown for a subset of rows, as once, few, many or a class of expanded clone.

TRBJ2-7	TRBD2	TRBV4-2	NA	TGTGCCAGCAGCCAAGCGGGGGGGGTTTCCTACGAGCAGTACTTC	CASSQAGGVSYEQYF
TRBJ2-7	TRBD2	TRBV7-8	NA	TGTGCCAGCAGACCCTCGGGCGGGGGGACGTACGAGCAGTACTTC	CASRPSGGGTYEQYF
TRBJ2-5	TRBD1	TRBV11-3	NA	TGTGCCAGCAGCCGGAGCTTACAGGGGCAAGAGACCCAGTACTTC	CASSRSLQGQETQYF
TRBJ2-7	TRBD1	TRBV19	NA	TGTGCCAGTAGTACATGGACAGGGGGAGTTGCCGAGCAGTACTTC	CASSTWTGGVAEQYF
TRBJ2-1	NA	TRBV4-1	NA	TGCGCCAGCAGCCAAGGGGACGGGGCCCGGGGTAACAATGAGCAGTTCTTC	CASSQGDGARGNNEQFF
TRBJ2-7	TRBD2	TRBV30	NA	TGTGCCTGTGGGACTAGCTACGAGCAGTACTTC	CACGTSYEQYF
TRBJ1-2	NA	TRBV7-9	NA	TGTGCCAGCAGCTTCGGGGGGCGCTTTTTTGACTACACCTTC	CASSFGGRFFDYTF
TRBJ2-1	TRBD1	TRBV27	NA	TGTGCCAGCAGTTTGACAGGGGCCTACAATGAGCAGTTCTTC	CASSLTGAYNEQFF
TRBJ2-7	TRBD2	TRBV27	NA	TGTGCCAGCACCCAGACTAGCGGTAGTACCTACGAGCAGTACTTC	CASTQTSGSTYEQYF
TRBJ2-5	NA	TRBV19	NA	TGTGCCAGTACCAATGGGGGGGGCGAAGAGACCCAGTACTTC	CASTNGGGEETQYF
TRBJ2-6	NA	TRBV7-9	NA	TGTGCCAGCAGCCGCCGCAGGGACACACCCTCTGGGGCCAACGTCCTGACTTTC	CASSRRRDTPSGANVLTF
TRBJ2-1	TRBD2	TRBV4-1	NA	TGCGCCAGCAGCCAGATCGGGCTAGCGGGGAATGAGCAGTTCTTC	CASSQIGLAGNEQFF
TRBJ2-3	TRBD2	TRBV4-1	NA	TGCGCCAGCAGCCACATAGCGGGGGGGCAGGGCACAGATACGCAGTATTTT	CASSHIAGGQGTDTQYF
TRBJ2-1	NA	TRBV6-7	NA	TGTGCCAGCTATTGGGGGAACTCCTACAATGAGCAGTTCTTC	CASYWGNSYNEQFF
TRBJ1-1	NA	TRBV6-1	few	TGTGCCAGCACAGGGCCCACTGAAGCTTTCTTT	CASTGPTEAFF
TRBJ2-1	NA	TRBV27	NA	TGTGCCAGCAGTATCCTCTCACCGGGGGACCAGGGTAATGAGCAGTTCTTC	CASSILSPGDQGNEQFF
TRBJ1-1	NA	TRBV4-1	NA	TGCGCCAGCAGCCACCAGGGAGCACCTGAAGCTTTCTTT	CASSHQGAPEAFF
TRBJ2-3	NA	TRBV29-1	NA	TGCAGCGTTGCCCCGGTCTGGAGCACAGATACGCAGTATTTT	CSVAPVWSTDTQYF
TRBJ1-2	TRBD1	TRBV5-1	NA	TGCGCCAGCAGCTTGACCCGACAGGGGTATAACTATGGCTACACCTTC	CASSLTRQGYNYGYTF
TRBJ2-3	TRBD2	TRBV29-1	NA	TGCAGCGTTGACGAGGGGCGGGGGGGCATCACAGATACGCAGTATTTT	CSVDEGRGGITDTQYF
TRBJ2-1	NA	TRBV10-3	NA	TGTGCCATCAGTGAGCCCAACACCAATGAGCAGTTCTTC	CAISEPNTNEQFF
TRBJ1-1	NA	TRBV2	few	TGTGCCAGCAGTGAACGTGGGCCCGAAGATGGTTGGAACACTGAAGCTTTCTTT	CASSERGPEDGWNTEAFF
TRBJ2-7	NA	TRBV7-8	once	TGTGCCAGCAGCTTAGGTTCGGGGTCAGGGTGGGAGCAGTACTTC	CASSLGSGSGWEQYF
TRBJ2-5	NA	TRBV5-1	NA	TGCGCCAGCAGCTCGGCGGCAGAGGGGGAGACCCAGTACTTC	CASSSAAEGETQYF
TRBJ1-1	TRBD1	TRBV12-5	NA	TGTGCTAGTGGCTTCCACCTCAGGGGGCTCGACACTGAAGCTTTCTTT	CASGFHLRGLDTEAFF
TRBJ1-5	NA	TRBV21-1	medium-sized	TGTGCCAGCAGCCAGACAGGGGGCAATCAGCCCCAGCATTTT	CASSQTGGNQPQHF
TRBJ2-1	NA	TRBV5-4	NA	TGTGCCAGCAGCTTGGTTGGGCTAGATGTGGGCAATGAGCAGTTCTTC	CASSLVGLDVGNEQFF
TRBJ2-5	NA	TRBV6-5	NA	TGTGCCAGCAGTTACTCGTGGCAGGGAGAGACCCAGTACTTC	CASSYSWQGETQYF